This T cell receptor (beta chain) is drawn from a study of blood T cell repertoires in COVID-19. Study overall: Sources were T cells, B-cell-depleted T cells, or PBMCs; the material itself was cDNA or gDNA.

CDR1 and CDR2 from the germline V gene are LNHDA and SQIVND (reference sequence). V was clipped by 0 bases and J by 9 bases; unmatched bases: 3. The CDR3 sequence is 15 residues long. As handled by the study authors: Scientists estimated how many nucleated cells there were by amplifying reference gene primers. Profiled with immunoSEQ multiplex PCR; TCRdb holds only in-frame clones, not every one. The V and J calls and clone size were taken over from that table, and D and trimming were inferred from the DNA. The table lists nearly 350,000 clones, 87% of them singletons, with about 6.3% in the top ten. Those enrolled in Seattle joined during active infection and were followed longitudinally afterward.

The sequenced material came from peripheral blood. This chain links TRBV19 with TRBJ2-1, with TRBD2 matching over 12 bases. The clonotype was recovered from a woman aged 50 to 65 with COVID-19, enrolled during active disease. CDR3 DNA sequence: TGTGCCAGTAGTATAGACCTAGCGGGAGGGAGTGAGCAGTTCTTC. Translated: CASSIDLAGGSEQFF.